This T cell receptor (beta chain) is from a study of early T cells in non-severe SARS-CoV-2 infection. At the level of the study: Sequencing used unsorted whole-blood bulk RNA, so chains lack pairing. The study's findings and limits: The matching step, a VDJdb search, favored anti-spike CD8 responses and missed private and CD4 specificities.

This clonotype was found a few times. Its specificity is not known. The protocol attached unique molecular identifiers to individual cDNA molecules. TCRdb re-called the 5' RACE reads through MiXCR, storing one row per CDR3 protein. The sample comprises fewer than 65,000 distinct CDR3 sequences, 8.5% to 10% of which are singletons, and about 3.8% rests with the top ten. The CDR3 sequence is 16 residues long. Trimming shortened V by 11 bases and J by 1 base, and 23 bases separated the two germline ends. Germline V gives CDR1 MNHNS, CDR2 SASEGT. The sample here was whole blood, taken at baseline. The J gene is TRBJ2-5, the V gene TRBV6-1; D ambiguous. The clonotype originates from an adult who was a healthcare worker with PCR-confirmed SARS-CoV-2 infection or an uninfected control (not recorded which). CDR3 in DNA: TGTGCCCGCCACAAGGCCCAGCCTCAACCCCAAGAGACCCAGTACTTC. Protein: CARHKAQPQPQETQYF.